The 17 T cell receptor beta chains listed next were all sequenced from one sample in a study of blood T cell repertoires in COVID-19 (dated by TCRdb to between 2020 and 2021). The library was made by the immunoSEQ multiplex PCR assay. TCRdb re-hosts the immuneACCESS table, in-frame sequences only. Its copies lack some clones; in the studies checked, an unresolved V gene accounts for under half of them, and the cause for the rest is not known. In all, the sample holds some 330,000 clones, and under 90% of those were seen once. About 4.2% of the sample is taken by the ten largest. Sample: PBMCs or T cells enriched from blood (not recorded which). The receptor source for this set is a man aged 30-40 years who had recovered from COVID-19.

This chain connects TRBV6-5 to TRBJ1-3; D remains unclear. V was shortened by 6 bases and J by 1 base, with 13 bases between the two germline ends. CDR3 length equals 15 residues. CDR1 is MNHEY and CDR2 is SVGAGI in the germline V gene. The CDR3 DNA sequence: TGTGCCAGCAGCCCCATCGGAGGGTCTGGAAACACCATATATTTT. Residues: CASSPIGGSGNTIYF.

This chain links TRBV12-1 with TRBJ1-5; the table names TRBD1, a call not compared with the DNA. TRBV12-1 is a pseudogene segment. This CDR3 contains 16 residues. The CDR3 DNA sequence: TGTGCCAGCAGCCTGTGGACAGAAGGCTACAATCAGCCCCAGCATTTT. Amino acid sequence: CASSLWTEGYNQPQHF.

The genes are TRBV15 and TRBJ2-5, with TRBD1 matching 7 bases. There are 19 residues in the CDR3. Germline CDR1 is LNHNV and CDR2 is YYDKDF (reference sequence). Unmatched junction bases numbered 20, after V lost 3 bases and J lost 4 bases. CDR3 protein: CATSRDLMGSGQSGETQYF. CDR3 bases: TGTGCCACCAGCAGGGACCTGATGGGATCGGGACAGTCGGGAGAGACCCAGTACTTC. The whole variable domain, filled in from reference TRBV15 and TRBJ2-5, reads DAMVIQNPRYQVTQFGKPVTLSCSQTLNHNVMYWYQQKSSQAPKLLFHYYDKDFNNEADTPDNFQSRRPNTSFCFLDIRSPGLGDTAMYLCATSRDLMGSGQSGETQYFGPGTRLLVL.

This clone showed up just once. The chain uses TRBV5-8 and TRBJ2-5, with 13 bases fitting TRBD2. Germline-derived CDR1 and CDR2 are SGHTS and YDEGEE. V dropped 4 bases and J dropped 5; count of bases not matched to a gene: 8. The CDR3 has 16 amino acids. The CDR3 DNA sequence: TGTGCCAGCAGCCGCACTAGCGGGAGGGCCTACGAGACCCAGTACTTC. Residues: CASSRTSGRAYETQYF.

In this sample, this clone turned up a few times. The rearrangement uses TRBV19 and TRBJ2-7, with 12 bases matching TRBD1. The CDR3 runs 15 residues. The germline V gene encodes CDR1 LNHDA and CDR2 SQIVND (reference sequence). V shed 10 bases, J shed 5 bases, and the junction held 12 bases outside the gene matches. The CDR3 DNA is TGTGCCACGACACCAGGGACAGGGGGCACCCACGAGCAGTACTTC. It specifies CATTPGTGGTHEQYF.

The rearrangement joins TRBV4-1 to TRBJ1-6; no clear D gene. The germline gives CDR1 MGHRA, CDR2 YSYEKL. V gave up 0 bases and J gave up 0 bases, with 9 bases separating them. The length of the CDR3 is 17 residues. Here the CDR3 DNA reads TGCGCCAGCAGCCAAGATCCCGCGAGCTCCTATAATTCACCCCTCCACTTT. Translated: CASSQDPASSYNSPLHF.

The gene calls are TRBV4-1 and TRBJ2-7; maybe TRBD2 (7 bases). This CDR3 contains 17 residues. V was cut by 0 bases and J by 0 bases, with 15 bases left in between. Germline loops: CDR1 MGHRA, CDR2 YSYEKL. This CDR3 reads CASSQEWTGGGSYEQYF. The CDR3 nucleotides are TGCGCCAGCAGCCAAGAGTGGACGGGGGGCGGCTCCTACGAGCAGTACTTC.

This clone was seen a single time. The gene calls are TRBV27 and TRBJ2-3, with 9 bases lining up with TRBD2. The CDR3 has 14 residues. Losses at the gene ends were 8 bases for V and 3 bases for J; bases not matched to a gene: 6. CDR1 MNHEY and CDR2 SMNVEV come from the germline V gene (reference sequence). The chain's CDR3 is CASGWAGGTDTQYF. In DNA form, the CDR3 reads TGTGCCAGCGGTTGGGCGGGGGGGACAGATACGCAGTATTTT.

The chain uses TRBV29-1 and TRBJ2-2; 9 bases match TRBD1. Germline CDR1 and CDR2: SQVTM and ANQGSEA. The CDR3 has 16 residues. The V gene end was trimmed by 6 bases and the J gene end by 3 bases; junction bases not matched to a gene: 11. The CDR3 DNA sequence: TGCAGCGTGACCCCACAGGGGGCAAAGTACACCGGGGAGCTGTTTTTT. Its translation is CSVTPQGAKYTGELFF.

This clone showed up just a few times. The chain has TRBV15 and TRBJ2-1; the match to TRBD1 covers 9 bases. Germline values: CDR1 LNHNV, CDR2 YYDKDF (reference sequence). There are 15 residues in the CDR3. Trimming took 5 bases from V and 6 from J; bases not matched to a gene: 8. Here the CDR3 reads CATSVRDRAGNEQFF. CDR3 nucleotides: TGTGCCACCAGCGTTCGGGACAGGGCGGGCAATGAGCAGTTCTTC.

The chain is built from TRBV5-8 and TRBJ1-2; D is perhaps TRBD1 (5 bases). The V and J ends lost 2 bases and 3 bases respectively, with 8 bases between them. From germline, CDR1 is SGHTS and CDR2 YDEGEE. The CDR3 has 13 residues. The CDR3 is CASSFDSYYGYTF. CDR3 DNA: TGTGCCAGCAGCTTCGACAGTTACTATGGCTACACCTTC.

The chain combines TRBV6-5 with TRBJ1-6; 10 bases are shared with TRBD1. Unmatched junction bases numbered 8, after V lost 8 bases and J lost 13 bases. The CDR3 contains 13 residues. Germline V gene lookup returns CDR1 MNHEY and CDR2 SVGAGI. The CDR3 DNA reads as TGTGCCAGCGGGACAGGGGTTAGGGATCCCCTCCACTTT. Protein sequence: CASGTGVRDPLHF.

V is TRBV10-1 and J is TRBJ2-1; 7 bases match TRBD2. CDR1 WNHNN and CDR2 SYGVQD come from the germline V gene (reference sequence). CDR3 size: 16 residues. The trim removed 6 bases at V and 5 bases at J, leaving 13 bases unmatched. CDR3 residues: CASRPFPGGTHNEQFF. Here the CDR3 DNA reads TGCGCCAGCAGACCCTTCCCCGGGGGGACTCACAATGAGCAGTTCTTC.

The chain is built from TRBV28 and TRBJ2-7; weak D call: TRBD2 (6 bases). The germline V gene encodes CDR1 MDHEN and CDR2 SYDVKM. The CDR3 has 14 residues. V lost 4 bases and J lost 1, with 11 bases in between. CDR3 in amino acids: CASSSQGLSYEQYF. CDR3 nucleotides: TGTGCCAGCAGTTCTCAGGGACTTTCCTACGAGCAGTACTTC.

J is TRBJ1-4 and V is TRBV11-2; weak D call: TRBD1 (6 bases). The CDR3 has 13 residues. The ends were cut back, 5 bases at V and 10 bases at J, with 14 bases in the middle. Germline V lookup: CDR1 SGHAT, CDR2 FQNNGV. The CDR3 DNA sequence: TGTGCCAGCAGCGGACAACAGGGAAGAAAACTGTTTTTT. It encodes CASSGQQGRKLFF.

The CDR3 reads CAWSRETYEQYF. CDR3 bases: TGTGCCTGGAGTCGGGAGACTTACGAGCAGTACTTC. The chain joins TRBV30 to TRBJ2-7, with D possibly being TRBD2 (6 bases). Deletions cut 2 bases from V and 4 bases from J, with 9 bases between. Germline CDR1 and CDR2: GTSNPN and SVGIG (reference sequence). CDR3 length: 12 amino acids.

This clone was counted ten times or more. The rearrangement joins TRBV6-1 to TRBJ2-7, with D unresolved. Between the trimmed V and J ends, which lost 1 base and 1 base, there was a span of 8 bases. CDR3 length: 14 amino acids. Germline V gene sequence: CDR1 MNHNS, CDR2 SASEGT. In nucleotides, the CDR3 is TGTGCCAGCAGTGAAGGAGAGGAGTCCTACGAGCAGTACTTC. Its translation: CASSEGEESYEQYF.